A single TCR beta chain is shown here with its context. Antigen specificity is unknown. This record belongs to a study of T cells expressing NK-cell markers. Whole-study results and caveats: The CD3+CD56-NKG2C+ fraction was also led by these clonotypes in a few donors. Whether expanded NKG2C+ T cell clones recognized HCMV stayed uncertain.

The authors made TCR beta cDNA libraries by 5'RACE template switching. This switching added a universal primer site and UMIs. From its re-call of the 5' RACE reads, TCRdb lists each CDR3 protein once, without DNA. The sample table includes fewer than 550,000 distinct CDR3 sequences. Germline CDR1 and CDR2: SGHRS and YFSETQ. This CDR3 is 16 amino acids long. The chain employs TRBV5-1 and TRBJ2-3; TCRdb picks TRBD2, but there is no DNA to check that call. The material sequenced was blood T cells: a sorted CD56 or NKG2C T cell subset, CD4+ or CD8+ T cells, or bulk PBMC T cells (not recorded which). This receptor was obtained from a woman aged 45-65 years in good health. CDR3 amino acids: CASSSLTSGSFDTQYF.